This passage covers 5 T cell receptor beta chains from one sample sequenced in a study of T cell responses to AZD1222 COVID-19 vaccine. The assay was immunoSEQ multiplex PCR, and TCRdb's table has in-frame clones only and misses some. This table has roughly 150,000 clones, more than 70% appearing once. The sample was peripheral blood, taken on day 0 of MenACWY control vaccination. The receptors stem from an adult in good health.

The chain recombines TRBV12-3 or TRBV12-4 with TRBJ1-1, with D tentatively TRBD1 (5 bases). This CDR3 region has 13 residues. Trimming took 7 bases from V and 4 from J, leaving 13 bases between them. CDR3 protein: CASTSGGVTEAFF. In nucleotides, the CDR3 is TGTGCCAGCACCTCCGGGGGGGTCACTGAAGCTTTCTTT.

Written as DNA, the CDR3 is TGTGCCAGCAGTCCCTTTATCCTCCCCATTCAGTACTTC. Translating gives CASSPFILPIQYF. V gene TRBV28 combines with J gene TRBJ2-4; D remains ambiguous. Germline CDR1 reads MDHEN; CDR2 reads SYDVKM. Trimming removed 5 bases from V and 9 bases from J, with 14 bases in between. The CDR3 runs to 13 residues.

The CDR3 loop reads CAWSVLSGNTIYF. For the CDR3, the DNA is TGTGCCTGGAGTGTACTCTCTGGAAACACCATATATTTT. This chain uses TRBV30 with TRBJ1-3; D ambiguous. Germline V CDR1 and CDR2: GTSNPN, SVGIG (reference sequence). The germline V and J ends were trimmed by 0 bases and 0 bases, with 3 bases remaining between them. This CDR3 spans 13 amino acids.

J is TRBJ2-5 and V is TRBV6-2 or TRBV6-3; D not certain. V was pared by 0 bases and J by 4 bases, with 3 bases between. In germline, CDR1 is MNHEY, CDR2 SVGEGT. The CDR3 extends over 12 amino acids. CDR3 DNA sequence: TGTGCCAGCAGTTACTCGGCAGAGACCCAGTACTTC. Its protein is CASSYSAETQYF.

This clone was picked up one time. The chain links TRBV27 to TRBJ2-1; D uncertain. Germline CDR1 is MNHEY and CDR2 is SMNVEV (reference sequence). V shed 4 bases and J shed 3 bases, with 7 bases lying between them. The CDR3 extends over 13 amino acids. Here the CDR3 DNA reads TGTGCCAGCAGTTCGCTCATCTACAATGAGCAGTTCTTC. It specifies CASSSLIYNEQFF.